This TCR beta chain comes out of a study of T cell changes during pregnancy in multiple sclerosis. The protocol was immunoSEQ multiplex PCR, while the TCRdb copy is restricted to in-frame clones and leaves out a portion. This table holds 100,000 or so clones, more than 90% found once. The germline V gene has CDR1 MDHEN and CDR2 SYDVKM. After removal of 10 bases from V and 0 bases from J, the junction contained 7 bases not matched to a gene. The CDR3 contains 16 residues. The starting material was peripheral blood, obtained in the second trimester of pregnancy. The receptor's source is a female donor with multiple sclerosis, enrolled in a pregnancy study. This chain uses TRBV28 with TRBJ1-4, with 11 nucleotides matching TRBD1. Written as DNA, the CDR3 is TGTGCCACCAGGGACAGGGGGAGGGCAACTAATGAAAAACTGTTTTTT. Encoded protein: CATRDRGRATNEKLFF.